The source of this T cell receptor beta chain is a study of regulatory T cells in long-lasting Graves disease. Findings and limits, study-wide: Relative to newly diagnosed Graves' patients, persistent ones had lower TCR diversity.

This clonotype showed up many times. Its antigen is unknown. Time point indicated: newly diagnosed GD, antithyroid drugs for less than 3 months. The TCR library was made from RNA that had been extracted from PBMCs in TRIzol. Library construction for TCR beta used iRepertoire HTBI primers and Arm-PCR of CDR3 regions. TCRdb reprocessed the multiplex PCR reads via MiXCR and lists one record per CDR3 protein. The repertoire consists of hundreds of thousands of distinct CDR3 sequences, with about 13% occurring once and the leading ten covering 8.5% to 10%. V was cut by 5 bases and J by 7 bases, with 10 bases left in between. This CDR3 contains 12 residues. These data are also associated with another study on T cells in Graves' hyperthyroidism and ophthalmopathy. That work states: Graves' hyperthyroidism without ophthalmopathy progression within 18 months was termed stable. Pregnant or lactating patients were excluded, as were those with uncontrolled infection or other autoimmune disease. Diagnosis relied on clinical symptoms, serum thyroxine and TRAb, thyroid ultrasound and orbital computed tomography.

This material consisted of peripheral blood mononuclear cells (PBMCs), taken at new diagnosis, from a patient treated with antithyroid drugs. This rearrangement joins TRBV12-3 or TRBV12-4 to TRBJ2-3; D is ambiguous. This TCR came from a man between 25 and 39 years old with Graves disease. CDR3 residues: CASSLQSYTQYF. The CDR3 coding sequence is TGTGCCAGCAGTCTTCAGTCTTATACGCAGTATTTT.